These 17 T cell receptor beta chains came from one sample sequenced in a study of vaccination and CD4 T cells after COVID-19. Once obtained from cultured CD4+ T cells, the DNA was sequenced using the Oncomine TCR Beta short-read assay. TCRdb fed the PCR reads into MiXCR, producing one record per CDR3 protein. The sample holds about 14,000 distinct CDR3 sequences; around 24% are singletons and the top ten take approximately 23%. The treatment was: roughly nine-day PBMC culture with coronavirus spike peptide pools or control peptides (ViraFEST assay). For these TCRs, the target antigens are not known. Sequencing was done on a sample of cultured CD4+ T cells from blood. The receptors were sampled from a human donor with COVID-19.

Only a few counts were recorded for this clonotype. J is TRBJ2-2 and V is TRBV20-1; D is uncertain. The CDR3 extends over 13 amino acids. Germline V gene sequence: CDR1 DFQATT, CDR2 SNEGSKA (reference sequence). The V end was cut by 6 bases, the J end by 1 base, with 9 bases between. The CDR3: CSAPGMNTGELFF. The CDR3 coding sequence is TGCAGTGCCCCGGGCATGAACACCGGGGAGCTGTTTTTT.

The J gene is TRBJ1-2, the V gene TRBV6-1, with 8 bases matching TRBD1. The CDR3 loop spans 17 amino acids. V gave up 6 bases and J gave up 8 bases; unmatched junction bases: 20. Germline CDR1 is MNHNS and CDR2 is SASEGT. The CDR3 sequence: CASRMESPRTGNRGYTF. The CDR3 nucleotides are TGTGCCAGCAGAATGGAATCCCCCCGGACAGGGAATCGGGGCTACACCTTC.

In its sample, this clonotype is medium-sized. CDR3 residues: CASSPLSGTEAFF. In DNA, the CDR3 is TGCGCCAGCAGCCCGCTCAGCGGCACTGAAGCTTTCTTT. The chain joins TRBV5-1 to TRBJ1-1; no clear D. The CDR3 has 13 residues. V was pared by 4 bases and J by 4 bases, with 11 bases between. Germline CDR1 and CDR2: SGHRS and YFSETQ.

The V call is TRBV5-1, the J call TRBJ2-1, with 11 bases fitting TRBD1. J lost 5 bases, V lost 5 bases, and 9 bases had no gene match. The CDR3 is 16 amino acids. CDR1 and CDR2 from the germline V gene are SGHRS and YFSETQ. The CDR3: CASRRPGTGGNNEQFF. CDR3 in DNA: TGCGCCAGCAGAAGACCCGGGACAGGGGGAAACAATGAGCAGTTCTTC.

The chain recombines TRBV2 with TRBJ1-4; D is unresolved. The CDR3 loop spans 12 amino acids. The V end was cut by 6 bases, the J end by 7 bases, with 9 bases between. Germline CDR1 is SNHLY and CDR2 is FYNNEI. The CDR3 is CASSGFAEKLFF. CDR3 DNA sequence: TGTGCCAGCAGCGGCTTCGCTGAAAAACTGTTTTTT.

This rearrangement joins TRBV5-1 to TRBJ2-1; D perhaps matches TRBD1 (5 bases). Germline values: CDR1 SGHRS, CDR2 YFSETQ. The CDR3 has 14 residues. V was clipped by 2 bases and J by 6 bases, with 12 bases between them. The DNA for the CDR3 is TGCGCCAGCAGCTTCGACAGTTCGAGCAATGAGCAGTTCTTC. Amino acid sequence: CASSFDSSSNEQFF.

The V and J genes are TRBV20-1 and TRBJ2-3; D is perhaps TRBD2 (7 bases). The germline gives CDR1 DFQATT, CDR2 SNEGSKA (reference sequence). Trimming left V 6 bases short and J 4 bases short, with 20 bases between. This CDR3 has 15 residues. The CDR3: CSATGRGGRADTQYF. CDR3 sequence (DNA): TGCAGTGCCACGGGGAGGGGGGGCCGCGCAGATACGCAGTATTTT.

This sequence joins TRBV28 and TRBJ1-2, with 10 positions matching TRBD1. This CDR3 has 15 amino acids. The germline V gene has CDR1 MDHEN and CDR2 SYDVKM. Trimming removed 4 bases from V and 8 bases from J; junction bases left unmatched: 10. The CDR3 sequence is CASSYRDRGSSGYTF. CDR3 coding DNA: TGTGCCAGCAGTTACCGGGACAGGGGCAGTTCCGGCTACACCTTC.

The sample holds a few counts of this clonotype. This chain joins TRBV20-1 and TRBJ2-3, with TRBD2 matching 10 bases. Trimming took 0 bases from V and 6 from J; bases not matched to a gene: 12. The CDR3 contains 17 residues. Germline CDR1 reads DFQATT; CDR2 reads SNEGSKA (reference sequence). Here the CDR3 reads CSARDPKAGAGGDTQYF. CDR3 in DNA: TGCAGTGCTAGAGACCCCAAGGCGGGAGCGGGGGGGGATACGCAGTATTTT.

This clonotype occurred a few times. The chain joins TRBV19 to TRBJ1-2; D gene uncertain. Trimming stripped 3 bases from V and 3 bases from J, with 11 bases between. The CDR3 has 14 amino acids. Germline V gene data show CDR1 as LNHDA and CDR2 as SQIVND (reference sequence). This CDR3 is CASSIKKGYYGYTF. The CDR3 nucleotides read TGTGCCAGTAGTATCAAAAAGGGATACTATGGCTACACCTTC.

This clonotype was seen a handful of times. This sequence joins TRBV20-1 and TRBJ2-3, with 8 bases fitting TRBD2. V lost 0 bases, J lost 2 bases, and 7 bases stayed unmatched. Per germline, CDR1 DFQATT and CDR2 SNEGSKA (reference sequence). This CDR3 has 16 residues. CDR3 sequence: CSARDPGTSNTDTQYF. In DNA form, the CDR3 reads TGCAGTGCTAGAGATCCCGGGACTAGTAACACAGATACGCAGTATTTT.

The chain uses TRBV7-9 and TRBJ2-3, with 8 bases matching TRBD1. The V gene's germline CDR1 is SEHNR and CDR2 FQNEAQ (reference sequence). J gave up 4 bases and V 5 bases, and 17 bases lay outside the gene matches. The CDR3 runs to 18 residues. Written as DNA, the CDR3 is TGTGCCAGCAGCCTATACCGAGTCAACAGGGGGTTGGCAGATACGCAGTATTTT. Protein product: CASSLYRVNRGLADTQYF.

The chain is built from TRBV2 and TRBJ2-2, with 7 bases aligning to TRBD1. V dropped 6 bases and J dropped 4; count of bases not matched to a gene: 8. Germline V CDR1 and CDR2: SNHLY, FYNNEI. This CDR3 spans 15 amino acids. The CDR3 DNA follows: TGTGCCAGCAGAATCGAGGGGGCCCTCACCGGGGAGCTGTTTTTT. It codes for CASRIEGALTGELFF.

The chain combines TRBV18 with TRBJ1-2; D gene unclear. Looked up from germline, CDR1 is KGHSH and CDR2 is LQKENI. This CDR3 has 15 amino acids. V shed 2 bases and J shed 0 bases, with 10 bases lying between them. The CDR3 nucleotides are TGTGCCAGCTCACCAATTACAGCTTCTAACTATGGCTACACCTTC. Protein sequence: CASSPITASNYGYTF.

The rearrangement joins TRBV27 to TRBJ1-6; D unclear. Per the germline V gene, CDR1 is MNHEY and CDR2 is SMNVEV (reference sequence). Deletions cut 7 bases from V and 6 bases from J, with 19 bases between. The CDR3 extends over 16 amino acids. The CDR3 DNA reads TGTGCCAGCAAAGAATTCGCCACCCCCCTTAATTCACCCCTCCACTTT. This gives the protein CASKEFATPLNSPLHF.

The rearrangement uses TRBV28 and TRBJ2-6, with 7 bases that match TRBD1. Germline lookup yields CDR1 MDHEN and CDR2 SYDVKM. This CDR3 has 15 amino acids. V dropped 8 bases and J dropped 2; count of bases not matched to a gene: 6. The chain's CDR3 is CASDRETPGANVLTF. CDR3 coding DNA: TGTGCCAGCGACAGGGAAACTCCTGGGGCCAACGTCCTGACTTTC.

This clonotype was observed a handful of times. CDR3 amino acids: CASSQRDSSNSPLHF. The CDR3 DNA reads as TGTGCCAGCAGCCAGAGGGACAGCTCCAATTCACCCCTCCACTTT. V usage is TRBV7-6 and J usage is TRBJ1-6, with TRBD1 matching over 7 bases. V dropped 5 bases and J dropped 7; count of bases not matched to a gene: 8. The CDR3 contains 15 residues. In germline, CDR1 is SGHVS, CDR2 FNYEAQ.